Listed here are 23 T cell receptor beta chains from one sample, sequenced in a study of blood T cell repertoires in COVID-19. Produced via immunoSEQ multiplex PCR; TCRdb's table is partial and in-frame only. The sample has under 200,000 clones, roughly 83% seen once; the top ten hold 5.6%. The sequenced sample consisted of PBMCs or T cells enriched from blood (not recorded which). These TCRs come from a man aged 40-55 years with acute COVID-19.

The chain links TRBV7-3 to TRBJ2-6, with D perhaps TRBD1 (5 bases). Germline-derived CDR1 and CDR2 are SGHTA and FQGTGA. CDR3 length: 15 amino acids. V lost 4 bases and J lost 0, with 7 bases in between. The chain's CDR3 is CASSSGPSGANVLTF. CDR3 in DNA: TGTGCCAGCAGCTCAGGGCCCTCTGGGGCCAACGTCCTGACTTTC.

As concerns this clone: Other DNA sequences in the same sample also yield this CDR3. The rearrangement links TRBV12-3 or TRBV12-4 to TRBJ2-7; D is unclear. The CDR3 has 12 amino acids. V was pared by 4 bases and J by 6 bases, with 10 bases between. The CDR3 DNA follows: TGTGCCAGCAGTTATAGAGACTCCGAGCAGTACTTC. It translates to CASSYRDSEQYF.

The V gene is TRBV6-5, the J gene TRBJ1-5, with TRBD1 identical over 7 bases. V trimming: 5 bases; J trimming: 4 bases; junction bases outside the gene matches: 5. Germline V gives CDR1 MNHEY, CDR2 SVGAGI. The CDR3 is made up of 14 amino acids. For the CDR3, the DNA is TGTGCCAGCAGTCCAGGACAGGAAAATCAGCCCCAGCATTTT. The encoded protein is CASSPGQENQPQHF.

The chain combines TRBV5-1 with TRBJ2-7; no reliable D call. Looked up from germline, CDR1 is SGHRS and CDR2 is YFSETQ. V was trimmed by 2 bases and J by 2 bases, leaving 11 bases between them. This CDR3 region has 14 residues. The CDR3 sequence is CASSFEAAPYEQYF. The CDR3 nucleotides read TGCGCCAGCAGCTTTGAGGCCGCTCCCTACGAGCAGTACTTC.

This chain uses TRBV6-5 with TRBJ2-7; 7 bases map to TRBD2. The J segment lost 2 bases and the V segment lost 2 bases, leaving 6 bases of the junction unmatched. From germline, CDR1 is MNHEY and CDR2 SVGAGI. This CDR3 has 15 amino acids. This CDR3 reads CASSYRAGAAYEQYF. CDR3 nucleotide sequence: TGTGCCAGCAGTTACCGTGCGGGAGCCGCCTACGAGCAGTACTTC.

The chain uses TRBV7-9 and TRBJ1-2; 9 positions agree with TRBD1. The V gene's germline CDR1 is SEHNR and CDR2 FQNEAQ (reference sequence). The CDR3 contains 15 residues. Losses at the gene ends were 5 bases for V and 5 bases for J; bases not matched to a gene: 9. The DNA for the CDR3 is TGTGCCAGCAGCCCGAACCCGGGACAGGGATATGGCTACACCTTC. Its protein product is CASSPNPGQGYGYTF.

The V call is TRBV7-8, the J call TRBJ2-7, with 10 nucleotides matching TRBD1. CDR1 and CDR2 (germline): SGHVS, FQNEAQ. Trimming removed 0 bases from V and 7 bases from J; junction bases left unmatched: 12. The length of the CDR3 is 17 residues. DNA for the CDR3: TGTGCCAGCAGCTTAGCTAGACAGGGGGCGAGCCGGTTTGAGCAGTACTTC. Translation gives CASSLARQGASRFEQYF.

This chain uses TRBV5-1 with TRBJ2-1; a weak D match, TRBD2 (6 bases). The germline gives CDR1 SGHRS, CDR2 YFSETQ. The CDR3 loop spans 14 amino acids. The V end lost 0 bases, the J end lost 8 bases, and 12 bases lay between the germline ends. Written as DNA, the CDR3 is TGCGCCAGCAGCTTGGGCGGGAATTCCCATGAGCAGTTCTTC. This encodes CASSLGGNSHEQFF.

The V call is TRBV6-5, the J call TRBJ2-7, with a tentative D call TRBD1 (6 bases). Trimming stripped 3 bases from V and 3 bases from J, with 18 bases between. The germline V gene encodes CDR1 MNHEY and CDR2 SVGAGI. This CDR3 spans 16 amino acids. CDR3 sequence reads: CASSYQGHNTNYEQYF. The CDR3 DNA reads TGTGCCAGCAGTTATCAGGGACACAATACCAACTACGAGCAGTACTTC.

The rearrangement links TRBV3-1 (or the pseudogene TRBV3-2) to TRBJ1-5; D call uncertain. Germline-derived CDR1 and CDR2 are LGHDT and YNNKEL (reference sequence). Trimming left V 2 bases short and J 6 bases short, with 17 bases between. The CDR3 contains 16 residues. The CDR3 reads CASSQWVGMGVQPQHF. The CDR3 coding sequence is TGTGCCAGCAGCCAATGGGTCGGGATGGGAGTTCAGCCCCAGCATTTT.

The chain is built from TRBV5-1 and TRBJ2-1; D is perhaps TRBD1 (6 bases). Trimming took 7 bases from V and 4 from J, leaving 12 bases between them. Per the germline V gene, CDR1 is SGHRS and CDR2 is YFSETQ. This CDR3 is built from 13 residues. In nucleotides, the CDR3 is TGCGCCAGCTCAGTGGACAGTTACAATGAGCAGTTCTTC. Translation gives CASSVDSYNEQFF.

V gene TRBV9 combines with J gene TRBJ2-7, with a weak D call TRBD1 (7 bases). The CDR3 covers 15 residues. Looked up from germline, CDR1 is SGDLS and CDR2 is YYNGEE. V lost 4 bases and J lost 2, with 16 bases in between. The CDR3 reads CASSPGGTTTYEQYF. The CDR3 DNA reads as TGTGCCAGCAGCCCAGGGGGGACAACTACCTACGAGCAGTACTTC. The full variable domain, in which reference TRBV9 and TRBJ2-7 provide the parts outside the CDR3, is DSGVTQTPKHLITATGQRVTLRCSPRSGDLSVYWYQQSLDQGLQFLIQYYNGEERAKGNILERFSAQQFPDLHSELNLSSLELGDSALYFCASSPGGTTTYEQYFGPGTRLTVT.

The chain carries TRBV2 and TRBJ1-1; D remains unclear. Germline assignment: CDR1 SNHLY and CDR2 FYNNEI. The CDR3 covers 15 residues. V dropped 5 bases and J dropped 3 bases, with 16 bases sitting between them. The CDR3 region is CASSPSYLMYTEAFF. The DNA of the CDR3 is TGTGCCAGCAGTCCATCATACTTAATGTACACTGAAGCTTTCTTT.

J is TRBJ1-4 and V is TRBV5-5; D uncertain. The CDR3 spans 15 residues. CDR1 and CDR2 from the germline V gene are SGHKS and YYEKEE (reference sequence). Deletions cut 0 bases from V and 3 bases from J, with 9 bases between. This CDR3 is CASSLEVRANEKLFF. Here the CDR3 DNA reads TGTGCCAGCAGCTTGGAAGTGAGGGCTAATGAAAAACTGTTTTTT.

This chain links TRBV24-1 with TRBJ1-4; the match to TRBD1 covers 11 bases. The germline V gene has CDR1 KGHDR and CDR2 SFDVKD. J was trimmed by 0 bases and V by 5 bases; bases with no gene match: 1. The CDR3 is 16 amino acids. The CDR3 is CATSGTGGPTNEKLFF. CDR3 DNA sequence: TGTGCCACCAGTGGGACAGGGGGCCCAACTAATGAAAAACTGTTTTTT.

This chain connects TRBV12-5 to TRBJ2-3; D unresolved. Trimming took 1 base from V and 0 from J, leaving 8 bases between them. The germline CDR1 and CDR2 sequences are LGHNT and FRNRAP. This CDR3 spans 15 amino acids. CDR3: CASGLGRSSTDTQYF. The DNA of the CDR3 is TGTGCTAGTGGTTTGGGTCGGTCTAGCACAGATACGCAGTATTTT.

V is TRBV4-1 and J is TRBJ1-1, with a weak D call TRBD1 (5 bases). The CDR3 runs 16 residues. V lost 4 bases to trimming and J lost 0 bases, with 15 bases between them. Germline values: CDR1 MGHRA, CDR2 YSYEKL. CDR3 DNA sequence: TGCGCCAGCAGCCCCGGAGGGGTAGGGGTGAACACTGAAGCTTTCTTT. Amino acid sequence: CASSPGGVGVNTEAFF.

The chain links TRBV15 to TRBJ2-1; perhaps TRBD2 as D (6 bases). The CDR3 length is 16 residues. With 0 bases removed from V and 0 bases from J, the gap between germline ends came to 9 bases. Germline CDR1 LNHNV, CDR2 YYDKDF (reference sequence). CDR3 nucleotides: TGTGCCACCAGCAGAGAATCGGGACTCTCCTACAATGAGCAGTTCTTC. This sequence encodes CATSRESGLSYNEQFF.

The genes are TRBV28 and TRBJ1-4; D uncertain. V was trimmed by 6 bases and J by 3 bases, leaving 11 bases between them. CDR1 and CDR2 from the germline V gene are MDHEN and SYDVKM. The CDR3 covers 14 residues. This CDR3 reads CASSAVFPNEKLFF. Here the CDR3 DNA reads TGTGCCAGCAGCGCGGTTTTCCCTAATGAAAAACTGTTTTTT.

This clone was counted a single time. The rearrangement joins TRBV5-3 to TRBJ1-6; D ambiguous. TRBV5-3 is placed among ORFs of uncertain function. The CDR3 consists of 12 residues. V lost 6 bases and J lost 13, with 14 bases in between. The CDR3 reads CARNLAPCPLHF. DNA for the CDR3: TGTGCCAGAAATCTGGCACCTTGCCCCCTCCACTTT.

Only one count was recorded for this clone. The chain couples TRBV4-2 to TRBJ2-1; 8 bases fit TRBD2. J lost 5 bases, V lost 0 bases, and 12 bases had no gene match. The germline V gene encodes CDR1 LGHNA and CDR2 YNFKEQ. The CDR3 is made up of 18 amino acids. CDR3 nucleotides: TGTGCCAGCAGCCAAGATTCCGGTCCTAGCGGGTCAGACAATGAGCAGTTCTTC. This encodes CASSQDSGPSGSDNEQFF.

The rearrangement links TRBV7-2 to TRBJ2-5, with 9 bases aligning to TRBD2. J lost 2 bases, V lost 1 base, and 5 bases had no gene match. The germline V gene encodes CDR1 SGHTA and CDR2 FQGNSA. The CDR3 length is 16 residues. This chain's CDR3 is CASSLVGGRGQETQYF. For the CDR3, the DNA is TGTGCCAGCAGCTTAGTGGGCGGGAGGGGACAAGAGACCCAGTACTTC. Full variable domain (remainder filled in from reference TRBV7-2 and TRBJ2-5): GAGVSQSPSNKVTEKGKDVELRCDPISGHTALYWYRQSLGQGLEFLIYFQGNSAPDKSGLPSDRFSAERTGGSVSTLTIQRTQQEDSAVYLCASSLVGGRGQETQYFGPGTRLLVL.

The rearrangement links TRBV24-1 to TRBJ2-2, with 7 bases matching TRBD1. The CDR3 has 16 amino acids. Germline CDR1 KGHDR, CDR2 SFDVKD. V shed 3 bases, J shed 0 bases, and the junction held 3 bases outside the gene matches. The CDR3 nucleotides are TGTGCCACCAGTGATCCGGGACAGTCGAACACCGGGGAGCTGTTTTTT. Amino acid sequence: CATSDPGQSNTGELFF.